This T cell receptor beta chain was observed in a study of blood T cell repertoires in COVID-19. Per the original data handling: Reference gene primer amplification in the assay estimated nucleated cell counts. Profiled with immunoSEQ multiplex PCR; TCRdb holds only in-frame clones, not every one. V and J calls and clone size follow that table, whereas D and trimming were derived from the DNA. The repertoire holds over 150,000 clones, with about 86% as singletons. The source is a man aged 45-65 years with active or convalescent COVID-19. The material sequenced was peripheral blood.

The CDR3 loop reads CASSIQGRAGSTNEKLFF. The CDR3 region has the DNA TGTGCCAGTAGTATTCAGGGTCGGGCTGGTTCAACTAATGAAAAACTGTTTTTT. The gene calls are TRBV19 and TRBJ1-4; maybe TRBD1 (5 bases). The ends were cut back, 3 bases at V and 0 bases at J, with 17 bases in the middle. The length of the CDR3 is 18 residues. Germline loops: CDR1 LNHDA, CDR2 SQIVND (reference sequence).